This note documents a single T cell receptor (beta chain) sequence. Its antigen is not known. This sample stems from a study of shared clonotypes between healthy human individuals. Study findings and constraints: The naive CD4 repertoires of several donors were compared, and roughly 5% of clonotypes were shared.

The CDR3 has 16 amino acids. Germline CDR1 SGHTS, CDR2 YDEGEE. V lost 1 base and J lost 7, with 18 bases in between. TCRdb's table, derived via immunoSEQ multiplex PCR, lists solely in-frame clones and lacks some. Altogether 2 million to 2.5 million clones are present, just over 90% being singletons, with the ten largest covering 0.39%. The receptor was isolated from a man between 18 and 35 years old in good health. Some clones in this sample may be carry-over from other donors' samples. This chain links TRBV5-8 with TRBJ2-4, with TRBD2 as a possible D gene (5 bases). Sequenced: naive CD4+ T cells from PBMCs. As to subset: CD45RA+ positively selected. In nucleotides, the CDR3 is TGTGCCAGCAGCTTGTTGGGCAGTGAGGGATTGAACATTCAGTACTTC. Translation gives CASSLLGSEGLNIQYF. Supplemented by reference TRBV5-8 and TRBJ2-4, the full variable domain reads EAGVTQSPTHLIKTRGQQATLRCSPISGHTSVYWYQQALGLGLQFLLWYDEGEERNRGNFPPRFSGRQFPNYSSELNVNALELEDSALYLCASSLLGSEGLNIQYFGAGTRLSVL.